Here is one T cell receptor beta chain with its context. This specimen comes from a study of cytomegalovirus exposure and HLA in healthy donors. Sequenced by immunoSEQ multiplex PCR; TCRdb stores in-frame clones only, minus some. The sample includes some 160,000 clones, approximately 90% seen only once; the top ten take roughly 3%. The CDR3 sequence is 14 residues long. The V gene lost 2 bases and the J gene lost 3 bases, with 10 bases spanning the gap. In germline, CDR1 is KGHSH, CDR2 LQKENI. The TCR comes from a man younger than 30 in good health and CMV-seronegative. The sequencing input was PBMCs. This rearrangement joins TRBV18 to TRBJ1-1; D is undetermined. CDR3: CASSPGGRDTEAFF. The CDR3, as DNA: TGTGCCAGCTCACCAGGAGGGCGGGACACTGAAGCTTTCTTT.